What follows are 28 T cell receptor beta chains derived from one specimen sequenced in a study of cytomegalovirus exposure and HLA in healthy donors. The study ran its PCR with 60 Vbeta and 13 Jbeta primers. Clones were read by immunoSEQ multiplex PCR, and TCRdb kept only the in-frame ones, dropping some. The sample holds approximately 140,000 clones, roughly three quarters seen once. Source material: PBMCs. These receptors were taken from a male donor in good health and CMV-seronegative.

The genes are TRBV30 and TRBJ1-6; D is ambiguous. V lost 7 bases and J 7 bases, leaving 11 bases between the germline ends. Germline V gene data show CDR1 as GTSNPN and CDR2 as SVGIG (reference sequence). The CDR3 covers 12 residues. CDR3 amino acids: CASRLGNSPLHF. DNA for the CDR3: TGTGCCTCCAGACTAGGAAATTCACCCCTCCACTTT.

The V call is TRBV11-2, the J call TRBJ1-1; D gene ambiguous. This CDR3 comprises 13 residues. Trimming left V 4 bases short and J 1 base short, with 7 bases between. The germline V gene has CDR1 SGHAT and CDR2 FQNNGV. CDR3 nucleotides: TGTGCCAGCAGCTCCAACAGGAACACTGAAGCTTTCTTT. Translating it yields CASSSNRNTEAFF.

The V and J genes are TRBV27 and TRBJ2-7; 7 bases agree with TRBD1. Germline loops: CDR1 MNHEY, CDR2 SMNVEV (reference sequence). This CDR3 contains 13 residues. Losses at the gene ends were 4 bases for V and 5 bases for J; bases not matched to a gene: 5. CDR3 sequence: CASSSTGIHEQYF. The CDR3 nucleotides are TGTGCCAGCAGTTCGACAGGGATCCACGAGCAGTACTTC.

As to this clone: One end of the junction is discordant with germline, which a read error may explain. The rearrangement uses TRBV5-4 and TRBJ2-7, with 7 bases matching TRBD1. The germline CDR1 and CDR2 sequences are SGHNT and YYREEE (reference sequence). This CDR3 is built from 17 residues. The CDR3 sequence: CASSLLGETGNSHEQYF. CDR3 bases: TGTGCCAGCAGCCTCCTAGGGGAGACAGGGAACTCCCACGAGCAGTACTTC.

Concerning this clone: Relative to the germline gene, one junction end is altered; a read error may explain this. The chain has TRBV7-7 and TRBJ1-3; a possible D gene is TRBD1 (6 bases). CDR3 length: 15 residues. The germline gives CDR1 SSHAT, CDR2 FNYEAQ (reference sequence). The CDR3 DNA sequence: TGTGCTAGCAGCTTAGGGGGGGTCTCTGGAAACACCATATATTTT. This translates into CASSLGGVSGNTIYF.

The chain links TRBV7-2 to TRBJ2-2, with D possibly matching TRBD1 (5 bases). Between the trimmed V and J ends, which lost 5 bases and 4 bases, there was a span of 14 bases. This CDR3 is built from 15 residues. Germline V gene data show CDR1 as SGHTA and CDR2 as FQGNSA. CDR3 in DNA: TGTGCCAGCAGCCGAAACCGACAGTCCACCGGGGAGCTGTTTTTT. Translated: CASSRNRQSTGELFF.

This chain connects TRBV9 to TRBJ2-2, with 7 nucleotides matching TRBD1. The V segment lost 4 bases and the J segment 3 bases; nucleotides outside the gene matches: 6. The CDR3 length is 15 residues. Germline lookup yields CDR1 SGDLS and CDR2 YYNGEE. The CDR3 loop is CASSPTGKDTGELFF. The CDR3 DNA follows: TGTGCCAGCAGCCCGACAGGGAAGGACACCGGGGAGCTGTTTTTT.

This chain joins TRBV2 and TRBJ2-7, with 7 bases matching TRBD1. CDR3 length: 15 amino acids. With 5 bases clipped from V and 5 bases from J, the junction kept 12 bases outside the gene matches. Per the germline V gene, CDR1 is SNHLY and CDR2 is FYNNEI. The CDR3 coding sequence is TGTGCCAGCAGTCGAACGTTGACAGGGATCCACGAGCAGTACTTC. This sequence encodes CASSRTLTGIHEQYF.

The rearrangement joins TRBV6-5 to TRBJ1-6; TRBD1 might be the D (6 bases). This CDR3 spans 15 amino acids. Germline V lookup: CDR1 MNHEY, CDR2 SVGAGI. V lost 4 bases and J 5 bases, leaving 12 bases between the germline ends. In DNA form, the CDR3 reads TGTGCCAGCAGTTCGCTGGGGGCCGATAATTCACCCCTCCACTTT. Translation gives CASSSLGADNSPLHF.

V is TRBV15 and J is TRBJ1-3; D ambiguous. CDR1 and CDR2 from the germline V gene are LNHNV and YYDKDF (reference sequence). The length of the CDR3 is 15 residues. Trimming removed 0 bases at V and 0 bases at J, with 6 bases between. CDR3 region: CATSREQFSGNTIYF. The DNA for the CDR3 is TGTGCCACCAGCAGAGAACAGTTCTCTGGAAACACCATATATTTT.

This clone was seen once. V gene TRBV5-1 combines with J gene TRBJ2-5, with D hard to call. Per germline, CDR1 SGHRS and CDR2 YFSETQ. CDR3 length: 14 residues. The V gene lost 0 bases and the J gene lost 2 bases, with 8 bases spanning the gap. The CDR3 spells CASSLVSDQETQYF. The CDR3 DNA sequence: TGCGCCAGCAGCTTGGTATCAGATCAAGAGACCCAGTACTTC.

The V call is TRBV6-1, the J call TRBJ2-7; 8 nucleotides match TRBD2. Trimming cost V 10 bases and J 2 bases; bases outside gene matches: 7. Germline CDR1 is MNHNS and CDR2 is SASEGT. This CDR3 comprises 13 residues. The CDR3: CATVGREAYEQYF. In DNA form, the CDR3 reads TGTGCCACTGTGGGGCGGGAGGCCTACGAGCAGTACTTC.

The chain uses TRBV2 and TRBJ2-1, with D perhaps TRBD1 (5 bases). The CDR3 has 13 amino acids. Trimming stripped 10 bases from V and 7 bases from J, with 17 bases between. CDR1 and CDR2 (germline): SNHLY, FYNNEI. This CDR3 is CAIQGVLGNEQFF. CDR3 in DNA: TGTGCCATCCAAGGGGTATTGGGAAATGAGCAGTTCTTC.

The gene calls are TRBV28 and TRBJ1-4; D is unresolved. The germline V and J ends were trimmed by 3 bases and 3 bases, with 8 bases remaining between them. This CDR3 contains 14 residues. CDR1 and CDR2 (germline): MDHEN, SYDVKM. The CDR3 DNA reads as TGTGCCAGCAGTTTCTGGAGGTCTAATGAAAAACTGTTTTTT. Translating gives CASSFWRSNEKLFF.

The CDR3 DNA sequence: TGTGCCAGCAGCTTACTGACAGCAAAAGAGACCCAGTACTTC. It is translated as CASSLLTAKETQYF. This chain connects TRBV7-8 to TRBJ2-5; a weak D match, TRBD1 (5 bases). Trimming removed 2 bases at V and 3 bases at J, with 10 bases between. The germline CDR1 and CDR2 sequences are SGHVS and FQNEAQ. The CDR3 length is 14 residues.

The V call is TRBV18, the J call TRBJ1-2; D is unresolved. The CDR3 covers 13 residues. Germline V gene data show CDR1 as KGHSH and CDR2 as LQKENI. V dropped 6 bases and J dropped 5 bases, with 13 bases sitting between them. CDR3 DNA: TGTGCCAGCTCTACCAGTGGGAGATATGGCTACACCTTC. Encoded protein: CASSTSGRYGYTF.

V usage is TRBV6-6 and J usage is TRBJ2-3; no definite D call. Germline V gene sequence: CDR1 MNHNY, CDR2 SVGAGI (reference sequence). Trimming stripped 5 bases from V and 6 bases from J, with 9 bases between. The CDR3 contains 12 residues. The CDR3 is CASSTLADTQYF. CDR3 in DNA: TGTGCCAGCAGTACGCTTGCGGATACGCAGTATTTT.

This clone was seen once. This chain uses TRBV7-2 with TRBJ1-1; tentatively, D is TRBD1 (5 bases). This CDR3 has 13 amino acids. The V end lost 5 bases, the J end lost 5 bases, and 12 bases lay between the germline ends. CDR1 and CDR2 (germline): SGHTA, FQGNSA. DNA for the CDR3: TGTGCCAGCAGCATGTGGAGGGGAACTGAAGCTTTCTTT. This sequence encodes CASSMWRGTEAFF. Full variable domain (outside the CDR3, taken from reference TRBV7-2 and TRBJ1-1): GAGVSQSPSNKVTEKGKDVELRCDPISGHTALYWYRQSLGQGLEFLIYFQGNSAPDKSGLPSDRFSAERTGGSVSTLTIQRTQQEDSAVYLCASSMWRGTEAFFGQGTRLTVV.

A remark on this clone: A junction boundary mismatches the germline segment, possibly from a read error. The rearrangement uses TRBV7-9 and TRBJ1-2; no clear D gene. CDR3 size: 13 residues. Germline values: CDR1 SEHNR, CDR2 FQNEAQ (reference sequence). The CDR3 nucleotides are TGTTCCAGCAGCTCCACGACAACCCATGGCTACACCTTC. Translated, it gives CSSSSTTTHGYTF.

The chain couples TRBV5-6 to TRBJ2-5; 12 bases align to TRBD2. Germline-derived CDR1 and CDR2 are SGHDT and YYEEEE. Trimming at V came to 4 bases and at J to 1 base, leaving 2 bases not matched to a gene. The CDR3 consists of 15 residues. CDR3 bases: TGTGCCAGCAGCATACTAGCGGGGGGCCAAGAGACCCAGTACTTC. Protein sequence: CASSILAGGQETQYF.

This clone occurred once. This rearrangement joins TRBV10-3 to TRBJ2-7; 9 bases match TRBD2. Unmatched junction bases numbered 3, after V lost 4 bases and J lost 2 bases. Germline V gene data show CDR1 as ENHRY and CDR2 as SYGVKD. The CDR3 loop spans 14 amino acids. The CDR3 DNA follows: TGTGCCATCAGTGCTAGCGGGGCAGCCTACGAGCAGTACTTC. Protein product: CAISASGAAYEQYF.

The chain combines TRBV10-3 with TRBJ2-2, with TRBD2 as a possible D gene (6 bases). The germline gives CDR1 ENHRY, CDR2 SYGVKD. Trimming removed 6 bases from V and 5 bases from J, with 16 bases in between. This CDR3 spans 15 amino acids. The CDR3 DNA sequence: TGTGCCATCAGCAGCGTGGAGGGGCAAACCGGGGAGCTGTTTTTT. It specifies CAISSVEGQTGELFF.

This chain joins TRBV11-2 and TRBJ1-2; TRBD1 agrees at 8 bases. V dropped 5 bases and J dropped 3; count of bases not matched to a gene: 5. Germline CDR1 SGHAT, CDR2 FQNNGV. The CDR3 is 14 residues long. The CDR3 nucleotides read TGTGCCAGCAGCGACGACAGGGGCTACTATGGCTACACCTTC. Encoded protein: CASSDDRGYYGYTF.

The CDR3 here is CASRTGLDSPLHF. The DNA of the CDR3 is TGTGCCAGCAGGACAGGGTTGGACTCACCCCTCCACTTT. The genes are TRBV2 and TRBJ1-6, with 7 bases that match TRBD1. J lost 10 bases, V lost 6 bases, and 6 bases had no gene match. The CDR3 length is 13 residues. Germline V lookup: CDR1 SNHLY, CDR2 FYNNEI.

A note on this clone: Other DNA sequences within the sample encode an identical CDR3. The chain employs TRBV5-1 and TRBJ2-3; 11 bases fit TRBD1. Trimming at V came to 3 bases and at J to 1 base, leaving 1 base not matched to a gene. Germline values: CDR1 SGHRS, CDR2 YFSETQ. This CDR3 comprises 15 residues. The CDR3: CASSSGQGGTDTQYF. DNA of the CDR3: TGCGCCAGCAGCTCGGGACAGGGGGGCACAGATACGCAGTATTTT.

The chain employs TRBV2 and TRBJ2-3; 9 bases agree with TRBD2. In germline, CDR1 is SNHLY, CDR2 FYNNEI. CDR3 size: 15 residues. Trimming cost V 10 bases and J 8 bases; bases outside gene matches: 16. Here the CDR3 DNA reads TGTGCCACTGGTACGGGGCGCGGGGGGGCCATTACGCAGTATTTT. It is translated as CATGTGRGGAITQYF.

DNA of the CDR3: TGTGCCAGCAGTGTATTCAATGAGCAGTTCTTC. As protein: CASSVFNEQFF. V is TRBV6-1 and J is TRBJ2-1; the D is unclear. This CDR3 is 11 amino acids long. Germline V gene lookup returns CDR1 MNHNS and CDR2 SASEGT. V was pared by 4 bases and J by 6 bases, with 4 bases between.

The CDR3 region has the DNA TGTGCCAGCAGCTTCGGACAGGGGGCTGGATACGAGCAGTACTTC. Protein product: CASSFGQGAGYEQYF. The rearrangement links TRBV11-1 to TRBJ2-7; 11 nucleotides agree with TRBD1. Germline V gene data show CDR1 as SGHAT and CDR2 as FQDESV (reference sequence). Trimming at V came to 3 bases and at J to 4 bases, leaving 5 bases not matched to a gene. There are 15 residues in the CDR3.